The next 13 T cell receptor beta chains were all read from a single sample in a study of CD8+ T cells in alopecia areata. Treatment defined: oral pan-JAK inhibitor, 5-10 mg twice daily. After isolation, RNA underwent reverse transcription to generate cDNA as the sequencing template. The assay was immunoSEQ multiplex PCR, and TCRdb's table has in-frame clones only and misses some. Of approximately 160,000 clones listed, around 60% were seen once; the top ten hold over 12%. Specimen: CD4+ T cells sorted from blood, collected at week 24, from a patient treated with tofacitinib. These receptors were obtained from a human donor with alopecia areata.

The CDR3 region has the DNA TGTGCCAGCAGCCAAGATTGGACCTCAGATACGCAGTATTTT. Translated: CASSQDWTSDTQYF. The J gene is TRBJ2-3, the V gene TRBV14; D ambiguous. Germline-derived CDR1 and CDR2 are SGHDN and FVKESK. The CDR3 runs to 14 residues. Trimming stripped 0 bases from V and 4 bases from J, with 8 bases between.

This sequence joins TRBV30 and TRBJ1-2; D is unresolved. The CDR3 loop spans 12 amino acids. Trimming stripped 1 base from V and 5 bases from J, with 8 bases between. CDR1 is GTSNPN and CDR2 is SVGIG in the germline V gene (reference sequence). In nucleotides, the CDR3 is TGTGCCTGGAGTGGGGTGAAATATGGCTACACCTTC. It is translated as CAWSGVKYGYTF. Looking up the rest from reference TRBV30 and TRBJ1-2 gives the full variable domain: SQTIHQWPATLVQPVGSPLSLECTVEGTSNPNLYWYRQAAGRGLQLLFYSVGIGQISSEVPQNLSASRPQDRQFILSSKKLLLSDSGFYLCAWSGVKYGYTFGSGTRLTVV.

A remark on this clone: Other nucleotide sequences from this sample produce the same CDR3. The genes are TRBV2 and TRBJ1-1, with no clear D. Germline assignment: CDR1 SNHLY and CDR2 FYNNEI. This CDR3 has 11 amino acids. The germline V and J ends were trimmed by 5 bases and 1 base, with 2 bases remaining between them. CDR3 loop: CASSRNTEAFF. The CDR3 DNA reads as TGTGCCAGCAGTAGGAACACTGAAGCTTTCTTT. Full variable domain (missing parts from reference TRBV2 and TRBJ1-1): EPEVTQTPSHQVTQMGQEVILRCVPISNHLYFYWYRQILGQKVEFLVSFYNNEISEKSEIFDDQFSVERPDGSNFTLKIRSTKLEDSAMYFCASSRNTEAFFGQGTRLTVV.

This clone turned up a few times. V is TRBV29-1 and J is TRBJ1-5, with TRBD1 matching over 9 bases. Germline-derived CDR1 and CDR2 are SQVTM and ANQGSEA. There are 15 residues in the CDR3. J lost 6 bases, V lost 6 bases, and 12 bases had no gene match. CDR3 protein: CSVQEGQGGSQPQHF. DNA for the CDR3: TGCAGCGTCCAAGAGGGACAGGGTGGGTCTCAGCCCCAGCATTTT.

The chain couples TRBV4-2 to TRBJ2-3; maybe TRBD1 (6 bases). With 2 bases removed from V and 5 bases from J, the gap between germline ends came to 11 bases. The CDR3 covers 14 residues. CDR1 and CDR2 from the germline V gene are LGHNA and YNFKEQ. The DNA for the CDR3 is TGTGCCAGCAGCCAACGGCAGGGGCAAGATACGCAGTATTTT. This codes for CASSQRQGQDTQYF.

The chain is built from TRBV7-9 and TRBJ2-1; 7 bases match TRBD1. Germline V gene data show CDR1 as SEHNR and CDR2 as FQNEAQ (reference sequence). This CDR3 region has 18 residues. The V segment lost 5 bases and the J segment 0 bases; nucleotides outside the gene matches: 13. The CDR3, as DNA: TGTGCCAGCAGCCCGCTCCGGGGACAGTTTGGCTCCTACAATGAGCAGTTCTTC. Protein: CASSPLRGQFGSYNEQFF.

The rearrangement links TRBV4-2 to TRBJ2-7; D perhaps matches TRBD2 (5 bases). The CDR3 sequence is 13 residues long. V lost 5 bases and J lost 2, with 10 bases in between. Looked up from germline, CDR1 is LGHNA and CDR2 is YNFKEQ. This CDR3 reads CASSEGSTYEQYF. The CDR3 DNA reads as TGTGCCAGCAGCGAGGGCAGTACCTACGAGCAGTACTTC.

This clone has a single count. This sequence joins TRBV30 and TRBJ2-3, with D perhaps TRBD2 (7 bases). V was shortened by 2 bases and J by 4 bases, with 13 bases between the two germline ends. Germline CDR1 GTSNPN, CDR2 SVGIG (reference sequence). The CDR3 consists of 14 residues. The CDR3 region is CAWSSGGPPDTQYF. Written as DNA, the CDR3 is TGTGCCTGGAGTTCGGGGGGCCCTCCAGATACGCAGTATTTT. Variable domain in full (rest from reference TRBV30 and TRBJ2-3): SQTIHQWPATLVQPVGSPLSLECTVEGTSNPNLYWYRQAAGRGLQLLFYSVGIGQISSEVPQNLSASRPQDRQFILSSKKLLLSDSGFYLCAWSSGGPPDTQYFGPGTRLTVL.

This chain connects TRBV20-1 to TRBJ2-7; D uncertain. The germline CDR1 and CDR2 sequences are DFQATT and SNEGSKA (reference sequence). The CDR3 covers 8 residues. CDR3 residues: CSHYEQYF. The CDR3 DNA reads TGCAGCCACTACGAGCAGTACTTC.

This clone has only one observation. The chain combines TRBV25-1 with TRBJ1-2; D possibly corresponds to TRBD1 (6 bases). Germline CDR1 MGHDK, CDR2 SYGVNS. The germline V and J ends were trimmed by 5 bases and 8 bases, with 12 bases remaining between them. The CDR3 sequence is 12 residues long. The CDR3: CASSNREDGYTF. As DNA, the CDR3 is TGTGCCAGCAGTAACAGGGAAGACGGCTACACCTTC.

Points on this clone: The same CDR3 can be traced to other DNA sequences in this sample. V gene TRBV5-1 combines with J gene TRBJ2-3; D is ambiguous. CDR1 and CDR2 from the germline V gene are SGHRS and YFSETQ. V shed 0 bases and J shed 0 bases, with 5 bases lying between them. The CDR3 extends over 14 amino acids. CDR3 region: CASSLGRSTDTQYF. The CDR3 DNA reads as TGCGCCAGCAGCTTGGGGAGAAGCACAGATACGCAGTATTTT. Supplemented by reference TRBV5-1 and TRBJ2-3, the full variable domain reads KAGVTQTPRYLIKTRGQQVTLSCSPISGHRSVSWYQQTPGQGLQFLFEYFSETQRNKGNFPGRFSGRQFSNSRSEMNVSTLELGDSALYLCASSLGRSTDTQYFGPGTRLTVL.

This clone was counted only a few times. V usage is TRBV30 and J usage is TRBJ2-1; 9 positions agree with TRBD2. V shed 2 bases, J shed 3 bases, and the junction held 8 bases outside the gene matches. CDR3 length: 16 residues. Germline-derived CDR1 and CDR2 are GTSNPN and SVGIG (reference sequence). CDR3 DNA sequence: TGTGCCTGGAGTCCTAAGCTAGCGGGGTTCTACAATGAGCAGTTCTTC. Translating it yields CAWSPKLAGFYNEQFF.

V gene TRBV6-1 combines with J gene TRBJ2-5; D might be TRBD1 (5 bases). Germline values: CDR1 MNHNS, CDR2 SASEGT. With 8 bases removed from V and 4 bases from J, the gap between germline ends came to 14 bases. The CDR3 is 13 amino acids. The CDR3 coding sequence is TGTGCCAGCGGGAAAGGGGCAGTAGAGACCCAGTACTTC. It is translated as CASGKGAVETQYF.